These 30 T cell receptor beta chains share one sample of origin, sequenced in a study of T cell repertoires in cytomegalovirus infection. No antigen has been assigned to these receptors. One entry per CDR3 protein results from TCRdb running MiXCR on the reads. Seen here are approximately 990,000 distinct CDR3 sequences, approximately 31% observed once, and the top ten hold about an eighth. Source: cultured CD8+ T cells from PBMCs, taken from culture after CMV antigen stimulation. Receptors were obtained from a human donor in good health (CMV status not recorded). Some clones in this sample may be carry-over from other donors' samples.

This clonotype was recorded a few times. The J gene is TRBJ1-2, the V gene TRBV27; a possible D gene is TRBD1 (6 bases). The V gene's germline CDR1 is MNHEY and CDR2 SMNVEV (reference sequence). Trimming took 2 bases from V and 2 from J, leaving 30 bases between them. The length of the CDR3 is 21 residues. CDR3 nucleotides: TGTGCCAGCAGTTTAACAGGGAGGATTGTTGTGAGCTATTCGTCAAACTATGGCTACACCTTC. Its protein is CASSLTGRIVVSYSSNYGYTF.

The chain recombines TRBV25-1 with TRBJ2-3; D call uncertain. The CDR3 has 10 residues. V lost 10 bases to trimming and J lost 6 bases, with 8 bases between them. Germline CDR1 reads MGHDK; CDR2 reads SYGVNS. The CDR3 DNA reads TGTGCCACCGCTTTTGATACGCAGTATTTT. Translated, it gives CATAFDTQYF.

This clonotype has more than one count but fewer than ten. The chain's CDR3 is CASGPAIWETQYF. The DNA for the CDR3 is TGTGCCAGCGGACCGGCGATTTGGGAGACCCAGTACTTC. The chain is built from TRBV7-9 and TRBJ2-5; D gene uncertain. Trimming shortened V by 8 bases and J by 5 bases, and 15 bases separated the two germline ends. CDR1 and CDR2 from the germline V gene are SEHNR and FQNEAQ (reference sequence). CDR3 length: 13 residues.

The chain couples TRBV13 to TRBJ1-4; 7 bases agree with TRBD1. The V gene's germline CDR1 is PRHDT and CDR2 FYEKMQ (reference sequence). CDR3 length: 15 amino acids. With V trimmed by 5 bases and J by 8 bases, 11 bases remained unmatched. CDR3 amino acids: CASSPWDSLREKLFF. The CDR3, as DNA: TGTGCCAGCAGCCCGTGGGACAGCTTAAGGGAAAAACTGTTTTTT.

The chain has TRBV9 and TRBJ2-3, with D possibly being TRBD1 or TRBD2 (6 bases each). V was cut by 4 bases and J by 13 bases, with 19 bases left in between. The CDR3 is made up of 13 amino acids. The germline V gene has CDR1 SGDLS and CDR2 YYNGEE. The CDR3 loop is CASSPEGRGPKYF. Written as DNA, the CDR3 is TGTGCCAGCAGCCCCGAGGGACGGGGGCCAAAGTATTTT.

A few counts support this clonotype. The chain carries TRBV12-3 or TRBV12-4 and TRBJ2-7; D perhaps matches TRBD1 (5 bases). Trimming took 6 bases from V and 5 from J, leaving 23 bases between them. The CDR3 has 16 residues. This CDR3 reads CASSLGLRPWGDEQYF. The CDR3 nucleotides are TGTGCCAGCAGCCTTGGGTTACGTCCCTGGGGCGACGAGCAGTACTTC.

As concerns this clonotype: The junction differs from germline at one of its ends, possibly a read error. J is TRBJ2-4 and V is TRBV7-9; D unresolved. In germline, CDR1 is SEHNR, CDR2 FQNEAQ (reference sequence). The CDR3 is 13 amino acids. CDR3 sequence (DNA): TGTGTCAGCAGCTTCGACGGTAAAAACATTCAGTACTTC. As protein: CVSSFDGKNIQYF. Full variable domain (remainder filled in from reference TRBV7-9 and TRBJ2-4): DTGVSQNPRHKITKRGQNVTFRCDPISEHNRLYWYRQTLGQGPEFLTYFQNEAQLEKSRLLSDRFSAERPKGSFSTLEIQRTEQGDSAMYLCVSSFDGKNIQYFGAGTRLSVL.

This clonotype appeared once. V is TRBV4-2 and J is TRBJ2-2; D possibly matches TRBD1 or TRBD2 (6 bases each). The V and J ends lost 4 bases and 3 bases respectively, with 15 bases between them. The length of the CDR3 is 16 residues. Germline CDR1 reads LGHNA; CDR2 reads YNFKEQ. The CDR3 sequence is CASSRLLGGDTGELFF. The CDR3 nucleotides are TGTGCCAGCAGCCGCTTACTCGGGGGCGACACCGGGGAGCTGTTTTTT.

The gene calls are TRBV20-1 and TRBJ2-7; unclear D gene. Looked up from germline, CDR1 is DFQATT and CDR2 is SNEGSKA (reference sequence). CDR3 length equals 16 residues. V was shortened by 2 bases and J by 3 bases, with 20 bases between the two germline ends. The CDR3 DNA follows: TGCAGTGCTAGACCAGACAAGGAAACTTTTCTCTACGAGCAGTACTTC. This translates into CSARPDKETFLYEQYF.

The chain is built from TRBV7-6 and TRBJ1-2, with D hard to call. CDR1 and CDR2 from the germline V gene are SGHVS and FNYEAQ. With 5 bases removed from V and 3 bases from J, the gap between germline ends came to 10 bases. CDR3 length equals 13 residues. The CDR3: CASSGGVDYGYTF. The CDR3 DNA sequence: TGTGCCAGCAGCGGCGGGGTCGACTATGGCTACACCTTC.

This clonotype has a handful of counts. V gene TRBV7-8 combines with J gene TRBJ2-1; D is undetermined. There are 16 residues in the CDR3. Looked up from germline, CDR1 is SGHVS and CDR2 is FQNEAQ. Trimming took 1 base from V and 4 from J, leaving 14 bases between them. The CDR3 DNA sequence: TGTGCCAGCAGCTTAGTAGGAGACCGTGATTACAATGAGCAGTTCTTC. Amino acid sequence: CASSLVGDRDYNEQFF.

V and J are TRBV5-4 and TRBJ2-1; 9 positions agree with TRBD1. Per germline, CDR1 SGHNT and CDR2 YYREEE (reference sequence). The CDR3 covers 17 residues. Germline trimming cut 3 bases from V and 7 bases from J; bases unmatched to any gene: 14. The CDR3 protein is CASSSRYTGGPINEQFF. The DNA for the CDR3 is TGTGCCAGCAGCTCACGATATACAGGGGGCCCGATTAATGAGCAGTTCTTC. Combining the CDR3 with reference TRBV5-4 and TRBJ2-1 gives the whole variable domain ETGVTQSPTHLIKTRGQQVTLRCSSQSGHNTVSWYQQALGQGPQFIFQYYREEENGRGNFPPRFSGLQFPNYSSELNVNALELDDSALYLCASSSRYTGGPINEQFFGPGTRLTVL.

The J gene is TRBJ1-2, the V gene TRBV7-8; 9 bases are a match to TRBD1. CDR1 and CDR2 (germline): SGHVS, FQNEAQ. This CDR3 comprises 16 residues. J gave up 8 bases and V 5 bases, and 15 bases lay outside the gene matches. CDR3 sequence (DNA): TGTGCCAGCAGCCCATGGGACAGGGAATATACTCAGGGCTACACCTTC. As protein: CASSPWDREYTQGYTF.

A few counts support this clonotype. This chain links TRBV12-3 or TRBV12-4 with TRBJ2-3, with 10 bases identical to TRBD2. Unmatched junction bases numbered 12, after V lost 3 bases and J lost 0 bases. The CDR3 length is 19 residues. This CDR3 reads CASSFITERTSGSTDTQYF. CDR3 sequence (DNA): TGTGCCAGCAGTTTTATAACAGAAAGGACTAGCGGTAGCACAGATACGCAGTATTTT.

V is TRBV6-8 and J is TRBJ2-3, with D hard to call. The CDR3 runs 15 residues. Germline assignment: CDR1 MNHGY and CDR2 SAAAGT. V was cut by 0 bases and J by 0 bases, with 7 bases left in between. The CDR3 spells CASSYSMRSTDTQYF. As DNA, the CDR3 is TGTGCCAGCAGTTACTCGATGCGGAGCACAGATACGCAGTATTTT.

This clonotype was counted at least ten times. The chain is built from TRBV7-8 and TRBJ2-7; 12 bases agree with TRBD1. The J segment lost 7 bases and the V segment lost 5 bases, leaving 12 bases of the junction unmatched. The CDR3 spans 16 residues. Germline V lookup: CDR1 SGHVS, CDR2 FQNEAQ. The CDR3 region is CASSPQSGTGGWEQYF. In nucleotides, the CDR3 is TGTGCCAGCAGCCCACAATCTGGGACAGGGGGCTGGGAGCAGTACTTC.

This clonotype has a count of ten or more. The J gene is TRBJ2-7, the V gene TRBV7-2; possibly TRBD1 for D (6 bases). V gave up 4 bases and J gave up 6 bases, with 7 bases separating them. The germline V gene encodes CDR1 SGHTA and CDR2 FQGNSA. This CDR3 is built from 11 residues. The CDR3 spells CASSYRVEQYF. The CDR3 DNA reads TGTGCCAGCAGCTACAGGGTCGAGCAGTACTTC.

With regard to this clonotype: One end of the junction is discordant with germline, which a read error may explain. CDR3 sequence (DNA): TGCAGCGCTGAATTAGGTCAGGGCTCTGGAAACACCATATATTTT. Translation: CSAELGQGSGNTIYF. The gene calls are TRBV29-1 and TRBJ1-3; possibly TRBD1 for D (5 bases). CDR1 and CDR2 from the germline V gene are SQVTM and ANQGSEA. The CDR3 has 15 amino acids. Variable domain in full (rest from reference TRBV29-1 and TRBJ1-3): SAVISQKPSRDICQRGTSLTIQCQVDSQVTMMFWYRQQPGQSLTLIATANQGSEATYESGFVIDKFPISRPNLTFSTLTVSNMSPEDSSIYLCSAELGQGSGNTIYFGEGSWLTVV.

Note on this clonotype: This sequence may be a read error, since a much larger clone differs from it by one base. The chain links TRBV12-3 or TRBV12-4 to TRBJ2-5, with 7 bases fitting TRBD2. The CDR3 is 14 residues long. As DNA, the CDR3 is TGTGCCAGCAGGATACTGGGAGGGGAAGAGGCCCAGTACTTC. Translating gives CASRILGGEEAQYF.

This clonotype occurred a few times. This sequence joins TRBV15 and TRBJ2-1, with D possibly being TRBD1 (5 bases). CDR1 and CDR2 (germline): LNHNV, YYDKDF (reference sequence). CDR3 length: 19 residues. Trimming cost V 5 bases and J 8 bases, with 31 bases left between them. The CDR3 spells CATSPHPLREGYSLDEQFF. DNA for the CDR3: TGTGCCACCAGCCCTCACCCTCTCAGGGAAGGATATAGTTTGGATGAGCAGTTCTTC.

The V call is TRBV15, the J call TRBJ1-6, with 8 nucleotides matching TRBD1. Germline CDR1 is LNHNV and CDR2 is YYDKDF (reference sequence). The ends lost 1 base at V and 5 bases at J; junction bases unmatched: 1. The CDR3 is made up of 15 amino acids. As DNA, the CDR3 is TGTGCCACCAGCAGAGCGACAGGGGATAATTCACCCCTCCACTTT. As protein: CATSRATGDNSPLHF.

This clonotype was counted only a few times. V is TRBV27 and J is TRBJ1-2; D gene ambiguous. Germline V gene data show CDR1 as MNHEY and CDR2 as SMNVEV (reference sequence). Trimming stripped 6 bases from V and 8 bases from J, with 16 bases between. There are 13 residues in the CDR3. CDR3 protein: CASSQSALSGYTF. The CDR3 DNA reads TGTGCCAGCAGCCAATCGGCGTTATCGGGCTACACCTTC.

This clonotype was recorded a few times. The V call is TRBV20-1, the J call TRBJ1-2; TRBD1 matches 8 bases. The CDR3 loop spans 13 amino acids. Germline V CDR1 and CDR2: DFQATT, SNEGSKA (reference sequence). The ends lost 5 bases at V and 0 bases at J; junction bases unmatched: 2. The CDR3 DNA reads TGCAGTGCTTTGGACAGGGCTAACTATGGCTACACCTTC. It specifies CSALDRANYGYTF.

Concerning this clonotype itself: Relative to the germline gene, one junction end is altered; a read error may explain this. This rearrangement joins TRBV7-2 to TRBJ2-7, with TRBD2 identical over 7 bases. This CDR3 has 17 residues. The V gene's germline CDR1 is SGHTA and CDR2 FQGNSA. This chain's CDR3 is CVSSNPRDYRLSYEQYF. The DNA of the CDR3 is TGTGTCAGCAGCAATCCACGGGACTATCGACTCTCCTACGAGCAGTACTTC.

This sequence joins TRBV5-6 and TRBJ2-1, with D perhaps matching TRBD2 (7 bases). V was clipped by 4 bases and J by 4 bases, with 12 bases between them. The germline gives CDR1 SGHDT, CDR2 YYEEEE. The CDR3 totals 14 residues. CDR3 coding DNA: TGTGCCAGCAGCGGAGCGGGACATTACAATGAGCAGTTCTTC. This gives the protein CASSGAGHYNEQFF.

This clonotype was recorded a few times. V and J are TRBV20-1 and TRBJ2-3; the D call may be TRBD1 or TRBD2 (5 bases each). The V gene's germline CDR1 is DFQATT and CDR2 SNEGSKA (reference sequence). The CDR3 totals 16 residues. Trimming took off 4 bases at V and 2 bases at J, with 19 bases between the two ends. Written as DNA, the CDR3 is TGCAGTGCTAACCCAAAAGGGGACCCCTTCACAGATACGCAGTATTTT. As protein: CSANPKGDPFTDTQYF.

As concerns this clonotype: One end of the junction is discordant with germline, which a read error may explain. The chain has TRBV7-2 and TRBJ2-5, with D tentatively TRBD1 or TRBD2 (5 bases each). Germline V gene data show CDR1 as SGHTA and CDR2 as FQGNSA. The CDR3 has 15 amino acids. CDR3 sequence (DNA): TGTGCCAGCAGCTTCGGGGACCTGACCCAAGAGATCCAGTACTTC. Amino acids: CASSFGDLTQEIQYF. Based on the CDR3 plus reference TRBV7-2 and TRBJ2-5, the full variable domain is GAGVSQSPSNKVTEKGKDVELRCDPISGHTALYWYRQSLGQGLEFLIYFQGNSAPDKSGLPSDRFSAERTGGSVSTLTIQRTQQEDSAVYLCASSFGDLTQEIQYFGPGTRLLVL.

This clonotype was found many times. V usage is TRBV12-3 or TRBV12-4 and J usage is TRBJ2-1; 9 bases agree with TRBD1. V lost 3 bases and J lost 4; bases outside the gene matches: 7. The CDR3 has 16 residues. This chain's CDR3 is CASSFQHRGRYNEQFF. Written as DNA, the CDR3 is TGTGCCAGCAGTTTTCAGCACAGGGGGCGGTACAATGAGCAGTTCTTC.

This clonotype was seen a handful of times. The chain couples TRBV7-9 to TRBJ1-4, with D hard to call. V was clipped by 4 bases and J by 7 bases, with 7 bases between them. CDR1 is SEHNR and CDR2 is FQNEAQ in the germline V gene (reference sequence). This CDR3 spans 12 amino acids. Here the CDR3 DNA reads TGTGCCAGCAGCTATGGAAGTGAAAAACTGTTTTTT. As protein: CASSYGSEKLFF.

This clonotype showed up just once. The chain carries TRBV27 and TRBJ1-2, with 8 bases lining up with TRBD1. CDR1 MNHEY and CDR2 SMNVEV come from the germline V gene (reference sequence). V dropped 5 bases and J dropped 6; count of bases not matched to a gene: 2. The CDR3 runs to 12 residues. The CDR3 here is CASSGQGHGYTF. CDR3 nucleotide sequence: TGTGCCAGCAGTGGACAGGGACATGGCTACACCTTC.